The 19 T cell receptor beta chains in this list originate from one sample, sequenced in a study of high-grade serous ovarian cancer treatment subgroups. Tumor samples were obtained before definitive surgery or chemotherapy. Profiling relied on immunoSEQ multiplex PCR, and the TCRdb table lists in-frame clones only, not all of them. Among some 7,000 clones, approximately 79% were seen once, and the ten largest hold about 6.7%. The specimen was tumor tissue. These receptors all stem from a human donor with high-grade serous ovarian cancer.

The V call is TRBV5-1, the J call TRBJ2-7; no clear D gene. CDR1 and CDR2 (germline): SGHRS, YFSETQ. Between the trimmed V and J ends, which lost 0 bases and 2 bases, there was a span of 9 bases. CDR3 length equals 14 residues. The CDR3 region is CASSLESGTYEQYF. The CDR3 region has the DNA TGCGCCAGCAGCTTGGAATCAGGCACCTACGAGCAGTACTTC.

The chain couples TRBV11-3 to TRBJ1-2, with TRBD1 matching over 9 bases. CDR1 and CDR2 (germline): SGHNT, YENEEA. The CDR3 loop spans 14 amino acids. The V and J ends lost 5 bases and 8 bases, in that order; junction bases with no gene match: 9. The CDR3: CASSIGTGPGGYTF. Here the CDR3 DNA reads TGTGCCAGCAGCATAGGGACAGGGCCTGGCGGCTACACCTTC.

J is TRBJ1-1 and V is TRBV5-4; D is uncertain. Trimming shortened V by 7 bases and J by 0 bases, and 7 bases separated the two germline ends. This CDR3 contains 12 residues. Germline V CDR1 and CDR2: SGHNT, YYREEE (reference sequence). The CDR3 loop is CASGGMNTEAFF. The CDR3 region has the DNA TGTGCCAGCGGTGGGATGAACACTGAAGCTTTCTTT. Full variable domain (remainder filled in from reference TRBV5-4 and TRBJ1-1): ETGVTQSPTHLIKTRGQQVTLRCSSQSGHNTVSWYQQALGQGPQFIFQYYREEENGRGNFPPRFSGLQFPNYSSELNVNALELDDSALYLCASGGMNTEAFFGQGTRLTVV.

This clone was observed a few times. V usage is TRBV29-1 and J usage is TRBJ1-2, with D possibly being TRBD1 (6 bases). Per germline, CDR1 SQVTM and CDR2 ANQGSEA. The CDR3 totals 12 residues. The V end lost 7 bases, the J end lost 8 bases, and 17 bases lay between the germline ends. CDR3: CSAGTWTAGYTF. In DNA, the CDR3 is TGCAGCGCAGGCACCTGGACAGCCGGCTACACCTTC.

The chain is built from TRBV9 and TRBJ1-2; 9 positions agree with TRBD1. Germline V gene lookup returns CDR1 SGDLS and CDR2 YYNGEE. The CDR3 spans 14 residues. J lost 8 bases, V lost 4 bases, and 9 bases had no gene match. In nucleotides, the CDR3 is TGTGCCAGCAGCACTACAGGGGGCGCAGGGGGCTACACCTTC. Its translation is CASSTTGGAGGYTF.

This clone is categorized as large. V usage is TRBV5-4 and J usage is TRBJ2-6, with a possible D match to TRBD1 (6 bases). In germline, CDR1 is SGHNT, CDR2 YYREEE (reference sequence). V was trimmed by 4 bases and J by 2 bases, leaving 16 bases between them. This CDR3 has 17 amino acids. CDR3 residues: CASSTGGRVTGANVLTF. DNA of the CDR3: TGTGCCAGCAGCACTGGGGGCAGGGTGACTGGGGCCAACGTCCTGACTTTC.

A single count supports this clone. The DNA of the CDR3 is TGTGCCAGCAGTGAAGCGCGTCTAGCGGGACCCGGGGAGCTGTTTTTT. It translates to CASSEARLAGPGELFF. The genes are TRBV2 and TRBJ2-2; 9 positions agree with TRBD2. The V and J ends lost 0 bases and 6 bases, in that order; junction bases with no gene match: 5. The CDR3 is 16 amino acids. Germline-derived CDR1 and CDR2 are SNHLY and FYNNEI.

The CDR3 sequence: CASSAQGFSGNTIYF. CDR3 sequence (DNA): TGTGCCAGCAGTGCTCAGGGATTCTCTGGAAACACCATATATTTT. The rearrangement uses TRBV6-1 and TRBJ1-3, with D perhaps matching TRBD1 (5 bases). The CDR3 extends over 15 amino acids. Germline CDR1 is MNHNS and CDR2 is SASEGT. V was trimmed by 4 bases and J by 0 bases, leaving 10 bases between them.

This clone was counted a few times. This chain uses TRBV28 with TRBJ2-3, with D maybe TRBD2 (6 bases). Germline V gene data show CDR1 as MDHEN and CDR2 as SYDVKM. The V gene lost 0 bases and the J gene lost 6 bases, with 13 bases spanning the gap. The CDR3 has 15 residues. CDR3 nucleotides: TGTGCCAGCAGTTTATGGGGGGACTTCAACGATACGCAGTATTTT. Its translation is CASSLWGDFNDTQYF.

Comments on this clone: The sample holds other DNA sequences that translate to the same CDR3. The chain combines TRBV28 with TRBJ2-5; TRBD2 aligns across 10 bases. Germline-derived CDR1 and CDR2 are MDHEN and SYDVKM. V gave up 3 bases and J gave up 5 bases; unmatched junction bases: 6. This CDR3 contains 15 residues. The CDR3 spells CASSFEREGRETQYF. CDR3 bases: TGTGCCAGCAGTTTTGAGCGGGAGGGCCGGGAGACCCAGTACTTC. Together with reference TRBV28 and TRBJ2-5, the CDR3 gives the full variable domain: DVKVTQSSRYLVKRTGEKVFLECVQDMDHENMFWYRQDPGLGLRLIYFSYDVKMKEKGDIPEGYSVSREKKERFSLILESASTNQTSMYLCASSFEREGRETQYFGPGTRLLVL.

J is TRBJ1-5 and V is TRBV19, with D unclear. CDR1 is LNHDA and CDR2 is SQIVND in the germline V gene (reference sequence). This CDR3 has 13 residues. V dropped 3 bases and J dropped 5 bases, with 8 bases sitting between them. The CDR3 bases are TGTGCCAGTAGTATTCGCCCCTATCAGCCCCAGCATTTT. Protein: CASSIRPYQPQHF.

DNA of the CDR3: TGTGCCAGCAGCCAAGGGGGGCCCGGAAACACCATATATTTT. Its protein product is CASSQGGPGNTIYF. The rearrangement uses TRBV14 and TRBJ1-3; a possible D gene is TRBD1 (6 bases). Germline V gene sequence: CDR1 SGHDN, CDR2 FVKESK. Between the trimmed V and J ends, which lost 1 base and 4 bases, there was a span of 8 bases. This CDR3 region has 14 residues.

V is TRBV5-5 and J is TRBJ1-5, with 8 bases lining up with TRBD1. The CDR3 has 16 amino acids. Germline loops: CDR1 SGHKS, CDR2 YYEKEE (reference sequence). J was trimmed by 2 bases and V by 3 bases; bases with no gene match: 7. The CDR3 nucleotides are TGTGCCAGCAGCTCAGGACAGGGTGCGGGCAATCAGCCCCAGCATTTT. Its translation: CASSSGQGAGNQPQHF.

The V call is TRBV15, the J call TRBJ1-5, with D unclear. This CDR3 region has 15 residues. Germline V gene data show CDR1 as LNHNV and CDR2 as YYDKDF (reference sequence). The V end lost 5 bases, the J end lost 1 base, and 12 bases lay between the germline ends. The CDR3 region is CATSESLGSNQPQHF. Written as DNA, the CDR3 is TGTGCCACCAGCGAGAGCCTTGGAAGCAATCAGCCCCAGCATTTT.

This chain connects TRBV28 to TRBJ1-2, with a tentative D call TRBD1 (6 bases). V lost 3 bases, J lost 0 bases, and 14 bases lay in between. Germline V gives CDR1 MDHEN, CDR2 SYDVKM. The CDR3 extends over 16 amino acids. DNA for the CDR3: TGTGCCAGCAGTTTCGCGGGGGGCATATCTAACTATGGCTACACCTTC. This gives the protein CASSFAGGISNYGYTF.

This clone has only a few counts. This CDR3 is also generated by other DNA sequences in the sample. The CDR3 here is CASSPPTESYGYTF. CDR3 coding DNA: TGTGCCAGCTCACCACCGACAGAATCCTATGGCTACACCTTC. This chain uses TRBV18 with TRBJ1-2; perhaps TRBD1 as D (5 bases). V dropped 0 bases and J dropped 4 bases, with 9 bases sitting between them. Germline V gene sequence: CDR1 KGHSH, CDR2 LQKENI. The CDR3 sequence is 14 residues long.

The chain has TRBV25-1 and TRBJ2-7; the match to TRBD2 covers 10 bases. V shed 3 bases and J 0 bases; nucleotides not matched to a gene: 5. The CDR3 is made up of 16 amino acids. The germline V gene has CDR1 MGHDK and CDR2 SYGVNS. The CDR3 DNA reads as TGTGCCAGCAGTGATCCCGGACTAGCGGACTCCTACGAGCAGTACTTC. It specifies CASSDPGLADSYEQYF.

The V call is TRBV11-2, the J call TRBJ2-5; no clear D. The V end was cut by 1 base, the J end by 1 base, with 10 bases between. Germline loops: CDR1 SGHAT, CDR2 FQNNGV. The CDR3 length is 15 residues. The CDR3 DNA sequence: TGTGCCAGCAGCTTAGTGTACGGACGCCAAGAGACCCAGTACTTC. Protein: CASSLVYGRQETQYF.

Note on this clone: The identical CDR3 is also encoded by other nucleotide sequences in the sample. The chain has TRBV28 and TRBJ2-3; D is possibly TRBD2 (6 bases). The CDR3 consists of 14 residues. Germline V CDR1 and CDR2: MDHEN, SYDVKM. Trimming shortened V by 3 bases and J by 1 base, and 8 bases separated the two germline ends. This chain's CDR3 is CASSFLAGTDTQYF. The CDR3 coding sequence is TGTGCCAGCAGTTTTTTAGCGGGCACAGATACGCAGTATTTT.